This T cell receptor (beta chain) emerged from a study of blood T cells in healthy people across ages. Study conclusions and caveats: No one knew whether donors had CMV, which possibly confounded expanded clonotype changes. A roughly linear fall in TCR beta diversity per million T cells was seen with increasing age.

Isolating PBMCs gave at least 7 million of these cells per sample. Total RNA, at least 6 micrograms per sample, came from PBMCs. Points on this clonotype: The antigen is not known.

With a J-beta primer mix and a sample-barcoded 5' primer, a second PCR ran roughly 7 to 11 cycles. Each CDR3 protein is one row after TCRdb ran MiXCR on the 5' RACE reads. The table records roughly 2 million distinct CDR3 sequences, around 48% of them present only once. The CDR3 has 19 amino acids. With V trimmed by 5 bases and J by 0 bases, 16 bases remained unmatched. Germline V gene lookup returns CDR1 MNHEY and CDR2 SVGEGT. The specimen sequenced was blood. This receptor was obtained from a woman aged 40-49 years in good health. This chain uses TRBV6-2 or TRBV6-3 with TRBJ2-7, with 10 bases identical to TRBD1. CDR3 loop: CASSPFRDRGPSSSYEQYF. In DNA form, the CDR3 reads TGTGCCAGCAGTCCCTTCCGGGACAGGGGCCCCTCGAGCTCCTACGAGCAGTACTTC.